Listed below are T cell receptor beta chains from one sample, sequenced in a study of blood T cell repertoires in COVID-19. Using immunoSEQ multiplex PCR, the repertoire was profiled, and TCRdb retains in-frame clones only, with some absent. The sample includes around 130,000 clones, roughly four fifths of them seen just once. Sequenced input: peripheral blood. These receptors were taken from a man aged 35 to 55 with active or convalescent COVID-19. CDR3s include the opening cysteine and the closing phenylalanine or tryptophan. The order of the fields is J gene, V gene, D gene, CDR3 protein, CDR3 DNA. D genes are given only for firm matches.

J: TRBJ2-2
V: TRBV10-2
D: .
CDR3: CASSDSRNTGELFF
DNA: TGCGCCAGTTCGGACTCGAGGAACACCGGGGAGCTGTTTTTT

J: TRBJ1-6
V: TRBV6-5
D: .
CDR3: CASMVRVDSPLHF
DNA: TGTGCCAGCATGGTCAGGGTTGATTCACCCCTCCACTTT

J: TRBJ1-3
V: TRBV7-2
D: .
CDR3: CASSEFGAQGAGNTIYF
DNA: TGTGCCAGCAGCGAATTCGGCGCACAGGGCGCTGGAAACACCATATATTTT

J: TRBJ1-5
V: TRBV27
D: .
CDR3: CASSLIGVSQGNQPQHF
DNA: TGTGCCAGCAGTTTAATAGGGGTTAGCCAGGGCAATCAGCCCCAGCATTTT

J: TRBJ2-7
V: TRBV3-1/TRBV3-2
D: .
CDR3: CASSQVPSEQYF
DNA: TGTGCCAGCAGCCAAGTCCCCTCCGAGCAGTACTTC

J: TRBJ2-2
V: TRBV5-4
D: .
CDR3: CASTNPGQETNTGELFF
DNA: TGTGCCTCGACAAATCCGGGACAAGAAACGAACACCGGGGAGCTGTTTTTT

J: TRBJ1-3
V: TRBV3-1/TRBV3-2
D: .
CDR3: CASSLGSSGNTIYF
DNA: TGTGCCAGCAGCTTGGGGAGCTCTGGAAACACCATATATTTT

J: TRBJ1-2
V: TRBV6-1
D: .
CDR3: CASSELGHDYGYTF
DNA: TGTGCCAGCAGTGAACTAGGCCACGATTATGGCTACACCTTC

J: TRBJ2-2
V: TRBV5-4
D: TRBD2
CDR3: CASSYSGGALTGELFF
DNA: TGTGCCAGCAGCTATAGCGGGGGGGCATTGACCGGGGAGCTGTTTTTT

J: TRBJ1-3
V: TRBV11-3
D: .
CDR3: CASSLEIQGFGNTIYF
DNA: TGTGCCAGCAGCTTAGAAATACAGGGTTTTGGAAACACCATATATTTT

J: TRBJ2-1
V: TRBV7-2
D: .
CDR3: CASSLRQGGNEQFF
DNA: TGTGCCAGCAGCCTCCGGCAGGGAGGCAATGAGCAGTTCTTC

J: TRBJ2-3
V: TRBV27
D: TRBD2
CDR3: CASSLSSGASDTQYF
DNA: TGTGCCAGCAGTTTATCGAGCGGGGCCAGTGATACGCAGTATTTT

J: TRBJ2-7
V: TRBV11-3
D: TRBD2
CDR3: CASSPSGGDEQYF
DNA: TGTGCCAGCAGCCCCTCGGGAGGGGACGAGCAGTACTTC

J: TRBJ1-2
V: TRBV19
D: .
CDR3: CASGQSNYGYTF
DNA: TGTGCCAGTGGACAGAGTAACTATGGCTACACCTTC

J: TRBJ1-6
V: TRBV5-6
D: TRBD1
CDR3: CASSFQGATYNSPLHF
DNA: TGTGCCAGCAGCTTCCAGGGGGCCACCTATAATTCACCCCTCCACTTT

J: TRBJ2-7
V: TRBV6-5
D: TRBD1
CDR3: CASSYSSQGAYEQYF
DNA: TGTGCCAGCAGTTATTCTTCACAGGGGGCCTACGAGCAGTACTTC

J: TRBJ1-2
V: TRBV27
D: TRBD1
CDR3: CASSPDRDSTKGYTF
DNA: TGTGCCAGCAGTCCGGACAGGGACTCTACTAAAGGCTACACCTTC

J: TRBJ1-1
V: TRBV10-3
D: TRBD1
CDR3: CAISAQGASTEAFF
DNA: TGTGCCATCAGTGCACAGGGGGCTAGCACTGAAGCTTTCTTT

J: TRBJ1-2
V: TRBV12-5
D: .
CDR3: CASGLVPARTDGYTF
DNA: TGTGCTAGTGGTTTGGTACCGGCCCGGACAGATGGCTACACCTTC

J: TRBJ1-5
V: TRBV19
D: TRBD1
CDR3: CASSDGQGAFQPQHF
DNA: TGTGCCAGTAGTGACGGACAGGGGGCGTTTCAGCCCCAGCATTTT

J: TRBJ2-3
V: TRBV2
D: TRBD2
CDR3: CASSDQRGIRTDTQYF
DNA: TGTGCCAGCAGTGACCAGCGGGGCATCCGAACAGATACGCAGTATTTT

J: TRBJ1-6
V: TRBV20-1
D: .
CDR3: CSASGGNSPLHF
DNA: TGCAGTGCTAGTGGAGGAAATTCACCCCTCCACTTT

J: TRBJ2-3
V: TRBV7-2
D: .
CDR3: CASSSPGLPTDTQYF
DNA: TGTGCCAGCAGCTCCCCGGGACTGCCCACAGATACGCAGTATTTT

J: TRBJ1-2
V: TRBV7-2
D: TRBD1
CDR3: CASSLGRVGGQGDGYTF
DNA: TGTGCCAGCAGCTTAGGGAGGGTAGGGGGACAGGGGGATGGCTACACCTTC

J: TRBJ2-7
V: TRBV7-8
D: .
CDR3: CASSPDRYEQYF
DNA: TGTGCCAGCAGCCCTGACAGATACGAGCAGTACTTC

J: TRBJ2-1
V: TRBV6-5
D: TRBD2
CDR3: CASKSGTTYEQFF
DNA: TGTGCCAGCAAATCCGGGACTACCTATGAGCAGTTCTTC

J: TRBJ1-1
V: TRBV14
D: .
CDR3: CASSRDRNTEAFF
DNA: TGTGCCAGCAGCCGAGACAGGAACACTGAAGCTTTCTTT

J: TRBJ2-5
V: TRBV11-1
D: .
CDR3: CASSSFAGARETQYF
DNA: TGTGCCAGCAGCTCGTTCGCGGGGGCGCGGGAGACCCAGTACTTC